Only a few counts were recorded for the clone carrying this T cell receptor (beta chain). This sample is part of a study of T-cell memory formation after mild COVID-19. Deletions cut 3 bases from V and 3 bases from J, with 11 bases between. Germline CDR1 and CDR2: MGHRA and YSYEKL. The CDR3 has 14 residues. Via MiXCR, TCRdb re-called the 5' RACE reads, giving one row per CDR3 protein. The sample includes roughly 110,000 distinct CDR3 sequences, more than 15% of them seen just once. The J gene is TRBJ1-1, the V gene TRBV4-1, with D maybe TRBD1 (6 bases). Source material: PBMCs or a T cell subset sorted from them (not recorded which). The sequence was collected from an adult woman who had mild COVID-19 (a few samples of this study predate the infection). Cell type and time point are not known. The CDR3 loop reads CASSHGGGDTEAFF. The DNA of the CDR3 is TGCGCCAGCAGCCACGGAGGGGGAGACACTGAAGCTTTCTTT.